Listed here are 18 T cell receptor beta chains from one sample, sequenced in a study of OX40 agonist ivuxolimab in advanced cancers. Sequencing was performed with immunoSEQ multiplex PCR; in TCRdb, only in-frame clones are kept and a portion is missing. The data hold tens of thousands of clones, with approximately 94% observed a single time. Material: CD4+ or CD8+ T cells sorted from blood, obtained in a trial of the OX40 agonist ivuxolimab. These receptors were obtained from an adult with an advanced solid tumor such as melanoma, head and neck, liver or kidney cancer.

The chain recombines TRBV4-3 with TRBJ2-7, with D perhaps matching TRBD1 or TRBD2 (6 bases each). V gave up 0 bases and J gave up 3 bases, with 9 bases separating them. CDR1 is LGHNA and CDR2 is YSLEER in the germline V gene. The CDR3 is made up of 14 amino acids. CDR3 residues: CASSQEQGGYEQYF. Written as DNA, the CDR3 is TGCGCCAGCAGCCAAGAACAGGGAGGCTACGAGCAGTACTTC.

This sequence joins TRBV6-5 and TRBJ2-7, with D perhaps assigned TRBD1 or TRBD2 (5 bases each). This CDR3 region has 15 residues. CDR1 is MNHEY, CDR2 SVGAGI, per germline. V was pared by 3 bases and J by 1 base, with 13 bases between. In nucleotides, the CDR3 is TGTGCCAGCAGTTATTTGGGGACGGATTCCTACGAGCAGTACTTC. It codes for CASSYLGTDSYEQYF.

The rearrangement joins TRBV7-2 to TRBJ2-1; D remains ambiguous. The CDR3 has 12 amino acids. The V gene lost 8 bases and the J gene lost 4 bases, with 9 bases spanning the gap. Germline V gene data show CDR1 as SGHTA and CDR2 as FQGNSA. The CDR3 loop reads CASEREYNEQFF. Here the CDR3 DNA reads TGTGCCAGCGAGCGAGAATACAATGAGCAGTTCTTC.

The chain carries TRBV7-9 and TRBJ1-1, with a tentative D call TRBD1 (5 bases). CDR1 is SEHNR and CDR2 is FQNEAQ in the germline V gene (reference sequence). The CDR3 has 15 amino acids. With 4 bases removed from V and 3 bases from J, the gap between germline ends came to 15 bases. The CDR3: CASSSLTSGHTEAFF. DNA for the CDR3: TGTGCCAGCAGCTCCCTGACCTCGGGGCACACTGAAGCTTTCTTT.

This clone has only one observation. This chain uses TRBV7-9 with TRBJ2-7; D is unresolved. This CDR3 region has 16 residues. Germline V gene lookup returns CDR1 SEHNR and CDR2 FQNEAQ (reference sequence). V was shortened by 1 base and J by 5 bases, with 18 bases between the two germline ends. This chain's CDR3 is CASSLEGAKGWDEQYF. The CDR3 bases are TGTGCCAGCAGCTTAGAAGGCGCAAAAGGTTGGGACGAGCAGTACTTC.

The chain recombines TRBV6-1 with TRBJ1-1; 9 nucleotides align to TRBD1. The CDR3 runs 13 residues. Trimming cost V 11 bases and J 0 bases; bases outside gene matches: 4. Germline values: CDR1 MNHNS, CDR2 SASEGT. CDR3 region: CAGNRGLNTEAFF. CDR3 nucleotides: TGTGCCGGGAACAGGGGGCTGAACACTGAAGCTTTCTTT.

The genes are TRBV7-6 and TRBJ2-1; 8 bases are a match to TRBD2. Germline lookup yields CDR1 SGHVS and CDR2 FNYEAQ. Germline trimming cut 1 base from V and 5 bases from J; bases unmatched to any gene: 4. This CDR3 is 15 amino acids long. CDR3 region: CASSLVREGDNEQFF. CDR3 in DNA: TGTGCCAGCAGCTTAGTTCGGGAGGGGGACAATGAGCAGTTCTTC.

The chain combines TRBV7-6 with TRBJ2-1, with D perhaps TRBD1 (5 bases). V lost 2 bases to trimming and J lost 7 bases, with 6 bases between them. CDR1 and CDR2 (germline): SGHVS, FNYEAQ. This CDR3 contains 12 residues. The CDR3 here is CASSLKGNEQFF. In nucleotides, the CDR3 is TGTGCCAGCAGCTTAAAGGGGAATGAGCAGTTCTTC.

The chain joins TRBV5-4 to TRBJ2-3; D unclear. Germline-derived CDR1 and CDR2 are SGHNT and YYREEE (reference sequence). Between the trimmed V and J ends, which lost 1 base and 4 bases, there was a span of 10 bases. The CDR3 spans 14 residues. The DNA for the CDR3 is TGTGCCAGCAGCTTGTCGTTTGCGGCAGATACGCAGTATTTT. Translating gives CASSLSFAADTQYF. Supplemented by reference TRBV5-4 and TRBJ2-3, the full variable domain reads ETGVTQSPTHLIKTRGQQVTLRCSSQSGHNTVSWYQQALGQGPQFIFQYYREEENGRGNFPPRFSGLQFPNYSSELNVNALELDDSALYLCASSLSFAADTQYFGPGTRLTVL.

V gene TRBV7-9 combines with J gene TRBJ1-6; 9 nucleotides line up with TRBD1. In germline, CDR1 is SEHNR, CDR2 FQNEAQ (reference sequence). Unmatched junction bases numbered 5, after V lost 1 base and J lost 7 bases. CDR3 size: 16 residues. In nucleotides, the CDR3 is TGTGCCAGCAGCTTAGTGGGGACAGGGCACAATTCACCCCTCCACTTT. It is translated as CASSLVGTGHNSPLHF.

V gene TRBV4-3 combines with J gene TRBJ2-3; 9 bases agree with TRBD2. CDR1 and CDR2 from the germline V gene are LGHNA and YSLEER. The CDR3 consists of 17 residues. J was trimmed by 6 bases and V by 4 bases; bases with no gene match: 14. The CDR3 sequence: CASSPGLAYSLGDTQYF. DNA for the CDR3: TGCGCCAGCAGCCCGGGACTAGCCTATTCTTTAGGTGATACGCAGTATTTT.

The chain couples TRBV2 to TRBJ2-7, with D tentatively TRBD1 (6 bases). The germline V gene has CDR1 SNHLY and CDR2 FYNNEI. The length of the CDR3 is 13 residues. Trimming removed 10 bases from V and 0 bases from J, with 13 bases in between. The CDR3 here is CATTDRNSYEQYF. The CDR3 DNA sequence: TGTGCCACCACGGACAGAAACTCCTACGAGCAGTACTTC.

J is TRBJ2-1 and V is TRBV19, with TRBD1 as a possible D gene (5 bases). The germline V and J ends were trimmed by 6 bases and 4 bases, with 16 bases remaining between them. The CDR3 loop spans 15 amino acids. The germline V gene has CDR1 LNHDA and CDR2 SQIVND (reference sequence). The CDR3: CASRITGPSYNEQFF. CDR3 DNA: TGTGCCAGTAGAATAACAGGTCCATCGTACAATGAGCAGTTCTTC.

The V and J genes are TRBV27 and TRBJ1-5; D uncertain. The V and J ends lost 3 bases and 2 bases respectively, with 8 bases between them. CDR1 and CDR2 (germline): MNHEY, SMNVEV (reference sequence). There are 14 residues in the CDR3. The CDR3 loop reads CASSFGIGNQPQHF. CDR3 coding DNA: TGTGCCAGCAGTTTTGGGATTGGCAATCAGCCCCAGCATTTT.

This chain links TRBV27 with TRBJ2-7, with 9 bases matching TRBD1. The CDR3 sequence is 15 residues long. The V gene end was trimmed by 5 bases and the J gene end by 2 bases; junction bases not matched to a gene: 7. Germline CDR1 and CDR2: MNHEY and SMNVEV (reference sequence). The CDR3, as DNA: TGTGCCAGCAGTACTGGGACAGGGTTTACCTACGAGCAGTACTTC. Its protein product is CASSTGTGFTYEQYF.

The chain combines TRBV27 with TRBJ2-7; D perhaps matches TRBD1 (5 bases). Germline CDR1 MNHEY, CDR2 SMNVEV (reference sequence). The CDR3 runs to 13 residues. The V and J ends lost 2 bases and 4 bases respectively, with 9 bases between them. CDR3: CASSLEGEYEQYF. In DNA form, the CDR3 reads TGTGCCAGCAGTTTAGAAGGGGAATACGAGCAGTACTTC.

The gene calls are TRBV6-1 and TRBJ1-2; possibly TRBD1 for D (5 bases). This CDR3 region has 15 residues. Germline V gene sequence: CDR1 MNHNS, CDR2 SASEGT. V was shortened by 2 bases and J by 5 bases, with 15 bases between the two germline ends. The CDR3 loop is CASSEPWTPIYGYTF. The DNA of the CDR3 is TGTGCCAGCAGTGAACCCTGGACACCGATTTATGGCTACACCTTC.

The V gene is TRBV6-5, the J gene TRBJ2-7; D uncertain. Trimming removed 2 bases at V and 2 bases at J, with 10 bases between. Germline loops: CDR1 MNHEY, CDR2 SVGAGI. This CDR3 is built from 14 residues. The CDR3 region has the DNA TGTGCCAGCAGTTACCATGGAAAACCCTACGAGCAGTACTTC. Residues: CASSYHGKPYEQYF.